This T cell receptor beta chain emerged from a study of cytomegalovirus exposure and HLA in healthy donors. Study outcomes and limitations: There was a cluster of highly shared sequence variants that was likely a sequencing artifact. A later analysis reportedly identified an Asian-associated ancestry cluster as carrying fewer N-insertions than the roughly 700-donor mean. Later analysis suggested links between common viral pathogens and several top significant clusters. There were some public TCRs occurring in many donors, but most TCR sequences were rare.

In regard to this clone: Its antigen is as yet unknown.

The study ran its PCR with 60 Vbeta and 13 Jbeta primers. Assay used: immunoSEQ multiplex PCR; TCRdb lists only in-frame clones, some missing. The sample records approximately 110,000 clones, about three quarters being singletons. J gave up 6 bases and V 3 bases, and 3 bases lay outside the gene matches. The CDR3 runs to 14 residues. The germline gives CDR1 SGHDT, CDR2 YYEEEE. Sequences were obtained from PBMCs. The chain is built from TRBV5-6 and TRBJ2-2; 9 bases are a match to TRBD2. The sequence came from a man between 50 and 59 years old in good health and CMV-seronegative. In DNA, the CDR3 is TGTGCCAGCAGCTCCCTAGCGGGGTCCGGGGAGCTGTTTTTT. Protein sequence: CASSSLAGSGELFF.